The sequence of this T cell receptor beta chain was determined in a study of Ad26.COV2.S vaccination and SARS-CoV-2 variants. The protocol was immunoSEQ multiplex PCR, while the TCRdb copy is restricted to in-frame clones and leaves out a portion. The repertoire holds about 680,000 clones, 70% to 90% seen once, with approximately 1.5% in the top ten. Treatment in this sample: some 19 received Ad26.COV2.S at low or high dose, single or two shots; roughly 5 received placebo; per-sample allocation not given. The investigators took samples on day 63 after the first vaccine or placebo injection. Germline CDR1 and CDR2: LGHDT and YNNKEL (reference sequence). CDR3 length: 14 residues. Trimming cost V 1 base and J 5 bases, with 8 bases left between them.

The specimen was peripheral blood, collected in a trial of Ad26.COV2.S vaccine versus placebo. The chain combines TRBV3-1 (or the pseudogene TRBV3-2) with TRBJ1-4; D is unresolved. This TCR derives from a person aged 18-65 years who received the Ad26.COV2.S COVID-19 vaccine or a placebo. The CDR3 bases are TGTGCCAGCAGCCAAGGACCGAAGAATGAAAAACTGTTTTTT. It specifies CASSQGPKNEKLFF.